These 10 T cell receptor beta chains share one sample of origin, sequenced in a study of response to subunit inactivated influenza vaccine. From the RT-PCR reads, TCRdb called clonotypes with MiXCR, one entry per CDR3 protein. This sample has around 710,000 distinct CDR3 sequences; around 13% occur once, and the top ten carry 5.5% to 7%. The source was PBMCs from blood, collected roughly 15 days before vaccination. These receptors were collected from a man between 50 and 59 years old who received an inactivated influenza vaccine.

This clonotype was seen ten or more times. The CDR3 DNA reads TGTGCCAGCAGTTTAGGGGACAGGGTCACCACTGAAGCTTTCTTT. Amino acids: CASSLGDRVTTEAFF. The chain employs TRBV28 and TRBJ1-1, with 9 bases aligning to TRBD1. Unmatched junction bases numbered 5, after V lost 2 bases and J lost 4 bases. From germline, CDR1 is MDHEN and CDR2 SYDVKM. The CDR3 has 15 amino acids.

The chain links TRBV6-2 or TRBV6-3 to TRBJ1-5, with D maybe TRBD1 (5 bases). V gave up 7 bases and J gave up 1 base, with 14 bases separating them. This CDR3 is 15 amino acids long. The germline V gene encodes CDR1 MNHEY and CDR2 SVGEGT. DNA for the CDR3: TGTGCCAGCACGATTTACGGGGGAAGCAATCAGCCCCAGCATTTT. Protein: CASTIYGGSNQPQHF.

The CDR3 loop is CASSLMGSGSYSTGELFF. For the CDR3, the DNA is TGTGCCAGCAGCTTAATGGGTAGCGGGAGCTATAGCACCGGGGAGCTGTTTTTT. The chain carries TRBV7-3 and TRBJ2-2; 9 nucleotides line up with TRBD2. V gave up 1 base and J gave up 4 bases; unmatched junction bases: 10. The CDR3 length is 18 residues. Germline values: CDR1 SGHTA, CDR2 FQGTGA.

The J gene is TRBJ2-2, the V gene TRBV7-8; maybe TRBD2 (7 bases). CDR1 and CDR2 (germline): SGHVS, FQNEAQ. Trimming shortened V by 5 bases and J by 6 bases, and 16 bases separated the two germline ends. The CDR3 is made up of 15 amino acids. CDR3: CASSPTWGGPGELFF. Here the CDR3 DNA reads TGTGCCAGCAGCCCCACCTGGGGGGGGCCCGGGGAGCTGTTTTTT.

CDR3 nucleotides: TGTGCCAGCAGCTTAGCAGGTGGGAACTCCTACAATGAGCAGTTCTTC. It codes for CASSLAGGNSYNEQFF. This chain joins TRBV7-2 and TRBJ2-1; the D is unclear. This CDR3 is 16 amino acids long. Trimming removed 0 bases from V and 0 bases from J, with 9 bases in between. Germline CDR1 reads SGHTA; CDR2 reads FQGNSA.

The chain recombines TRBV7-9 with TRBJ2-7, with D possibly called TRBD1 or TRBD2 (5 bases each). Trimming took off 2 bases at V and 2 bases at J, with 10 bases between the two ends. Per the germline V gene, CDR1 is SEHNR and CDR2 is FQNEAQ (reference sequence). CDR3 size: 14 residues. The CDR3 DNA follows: TGTGCCAGCAGCTTATCGGTGGGACCCTACGAGCAGTACTTC. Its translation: CASSLSVGPYEQYF.

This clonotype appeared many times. The CDR3 here is CASSQGTGYSYEQYF. For the CDR3, the DNA is TGTGCCAGCAGCCAGGGAACAGGGTACTCCTACGAGCAGTACTTC. V and J are TRBV3-1 and TRBJ2-7; D might be TRBD1 (6 bases). The CDR3 is made up of 15 amino acids. The V gene's germline CDR1 is LGHDT and CDR2 YNNKEL (reference sequence). V was clipped by 3 bases and J by 0 bases, with 12 bases between them.

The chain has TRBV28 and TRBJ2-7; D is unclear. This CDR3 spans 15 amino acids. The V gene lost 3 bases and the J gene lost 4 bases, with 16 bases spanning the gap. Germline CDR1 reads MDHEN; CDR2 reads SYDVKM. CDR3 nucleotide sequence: TGTGCCAGCAGTTTCCTAAGGGAAATTAGTTACGAGCAGTACTTC. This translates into CASSFLREISYEQYF.

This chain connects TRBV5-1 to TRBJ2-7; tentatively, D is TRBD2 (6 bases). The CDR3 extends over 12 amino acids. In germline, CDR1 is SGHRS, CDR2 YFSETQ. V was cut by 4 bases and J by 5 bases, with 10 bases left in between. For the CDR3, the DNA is TGCGCCAGCAGCGGGGGGTTCCACGAGCAGTACTTC. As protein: CASSGGFHEQYF.

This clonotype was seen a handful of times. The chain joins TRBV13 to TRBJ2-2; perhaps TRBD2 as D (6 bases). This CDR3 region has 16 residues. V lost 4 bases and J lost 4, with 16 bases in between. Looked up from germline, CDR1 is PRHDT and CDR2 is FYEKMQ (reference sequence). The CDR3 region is CASSWSEGSGTGELFF. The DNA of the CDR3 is TGTGCCAGCAGCTGGTCGGAGGGGAGTGGCACCGGGGAGCTGTTTTTT.